The 5 T cell receptor beta chains below were found in one sample sequenced in a study of cytomegalovirus exposure and HLA in healthy donors. Produced via immunoSEQ multiplex PCR; TCRdb's table is partial and in-frame only. The sample carries roughly 48,000 clones, about nine tenths recorded once. Specimen: PBMCs. The receptors stem from a woman aged 30 to 39 in good health and CMV-seronegative.

CDR3 nucleotide sequence: TGTGCCAGCTCACCCTCCTCTGCGGGAGGGCCTAACGGGGAGCTGTTTTTT. As protein: CASSPSSAGGPNGELFF. V gene TRBV18 combines with J gene TRBJ2-2; 9 nucleotides line up with TRBD2. CDR1 KGHSH and CDR2 LQKENI come from the germline V gene. V shed 3 bases, J shed 7 bases, and the junction held 12 bases outside the gene matches. This CDR3 is built from 17 residues.

This rearrangement joins TRBV27 to TRBJ2-3, with D perhaps TRBD2 (5 bases). There are 17 residues in the CDR3. Trimming stripped 6 bases from V and 4 bases from J, with 23 bases between. The germline CDR1 and CDR2 sequences are MNHEY and SMNVEV (reference sequence). The chain's CDR3 is CASSRKRAGIRSDTQYF. Written as DNA, the CDR3 is TGTGCCAGCAGCCGAAAACGCGCCGGGATAAGGTCAGATACGCAGTATTTT.

V usage is TRBV11-2 and J usage is TRBJ2-7, with 11 bases fitting TRBD2. Trimming cost V 3 bases and J 3 bases; bases outside gene matches: 4. The CDR3 is 15 residues long. Germline-derived CDR1 and CDR2 are SGHAT and FQNNGV. CDR3 sequence reads: CASSFPGLAVYEQYF. Here the CDR3 DNA reads TGTGCCAGCAGCTTCCCGGGACTAGCGGTCTACGAGCAGTACTTC.

The CDR3 reads CASSWGQPYNEQFF. CDR3 sequence (DNA): TGTGCCAGCAGTTGGGGACAGCCCTACAATGAGCAGTTCTTC. The rearrangement links TRBV27 to TRBJ2-1, with 7 bases lining up with TRBD1. Looked up from germline, CDR1 is MNHEY and CDR2 is SMNVEV (reference sequence). The ends lost 4 bases at V and 2 bases at J; junction bases unmatched: 2. CDR3 size: 14 residues.

This CDR3 reads CASSRTRNEKLFF. CDR3 DNA: TGTGCCAGCTCCAGGACAAGGAATGAAAAACTGTTTTTT. The rearrangement links TRBV6-5 to TRBJ1-4; D may be TRBD1 (5 bases). The CDR3 sequence is 13 residues long. V gave up 8 bases and J gave up 5 bases, with 12 bases separating them. Germline loops: CDR1 MNHEY, CDR2 SVGAGI.